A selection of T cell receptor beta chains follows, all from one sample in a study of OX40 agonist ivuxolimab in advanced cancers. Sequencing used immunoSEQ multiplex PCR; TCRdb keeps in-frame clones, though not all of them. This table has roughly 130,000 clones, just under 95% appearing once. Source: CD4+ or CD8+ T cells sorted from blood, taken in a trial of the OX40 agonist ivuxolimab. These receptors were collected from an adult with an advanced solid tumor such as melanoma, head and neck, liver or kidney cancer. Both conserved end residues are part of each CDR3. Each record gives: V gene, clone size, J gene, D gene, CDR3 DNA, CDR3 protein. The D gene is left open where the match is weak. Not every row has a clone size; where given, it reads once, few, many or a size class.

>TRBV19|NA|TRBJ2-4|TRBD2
TGTGCCAGTAGTATTCGAGGACTAGCGGGGATGGGCCTAGCCAAAAACATTCAGTACTTC
CASSIRGLAGMGLAKNIQYF
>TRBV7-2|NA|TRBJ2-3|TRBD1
TGTGCCAGCAGCAATAGACAGGGGCGGAGAGATACGCAGTATTTT
CASSNRQGRRDTQYF
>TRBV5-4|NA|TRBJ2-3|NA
TGTGCCACCCGGGGCGGGACTAGCACAGATACGCAGTATTTT
CATRGGTSTDTQYF
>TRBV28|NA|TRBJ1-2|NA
TGTGCCAGCAATCCCGGAGACAATAGAAATGGCTACACCTTC
CASNPGDNRNGYTF
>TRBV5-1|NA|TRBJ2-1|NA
TGCGCCAGCAGCTTGGCCAGGGGCGCGGGCTCCTACAATGAGCAGTTCTTC
CASSLARGAGSYNEQFF
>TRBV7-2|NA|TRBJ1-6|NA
TGTGCCAGCAGCTTAGCTCATTCATTGGGGACCGACTCTAATTCACCCCTCCACTTT
CASSLAHSLGTDSNSPLHF
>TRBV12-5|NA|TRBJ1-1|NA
TGTGCTAGTGGCCTAACAGTGAACACTGAAGCTTTCTTT
CASGLTVNTEAFF
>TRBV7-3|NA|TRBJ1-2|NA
TGTGCCAGCAGCTTGGGACTAAACTATGGCTACACCTTC
CASSLGLNYGYTF
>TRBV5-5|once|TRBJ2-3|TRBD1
TGTGCCAGCAGCTCAGGGACAGGCACAGATACGCAGTATTTT
CASSSGTGTDTQYF
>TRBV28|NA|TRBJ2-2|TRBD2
TGTGCCAGCAGTTTATGGCGGGGGGCTGGCTCCGGGGAGCTGTTTTTT
CASSLWRGAGSGELFF
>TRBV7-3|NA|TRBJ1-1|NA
TGTGCCAGCAGCTCAGCCAATGGGGCGGCTGAAGCTTTCTTT
CASSSANGAAEAFF
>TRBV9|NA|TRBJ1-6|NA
TGTGCCAGCAGCGTAGGACTGGCAGGGGTCAATTCACCCCTCCACTTT
CASSVGLAGVNSPLHF
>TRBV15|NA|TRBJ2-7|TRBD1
TGTGCCACCAGCACGGGACAGGACTCCTACGAGCAGTACTTC
CATSTGQDSYEQYF
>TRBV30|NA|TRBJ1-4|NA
TGTGCCTGGTTCTCTCCGGGACAAAAGGAAAAACTGTTTTTT
CAWFSPGQKEKLFF
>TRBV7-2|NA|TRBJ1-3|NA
TGTGCCAGCAGCCCCAGAGGCAAACCGGGACGGAACTCTGGAAACACCATATATTTT
CASSPRGKPGRNSGNTIYF
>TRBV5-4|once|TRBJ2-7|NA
TGTGCCAGCAGCTTCGGTGTCTTTGACGAGCAGTACTTC
CASSFGVFDEQYF